The sequence of this T cell receptor beta chain was determined in a study of T cell repertoires in cytomegalovirus infection. General study findings and limits: HLA-C-restricted CMV-specific TCR beta clonotypes prevailed in the ex vivo response.

This CDR3 spans 13 amino acids. Germline CDR1 is SGHNT and CDR2 is YYREEE (reference sequence). J was trimmed by 7 bases and V by 4 bases; bases with no gene match: 6. TCRdb reanalysed the reads using MiXCR and keeps one entry per CDR3 protein. Of about 890,000 distinct CDR3 sequences in the sample, roughly 30% were seen once. To note about this clonotype: Its target is unknown.

Sequences were derived from cultured CD8+ T cells from PBMCs, sampled from culture after CMV antigen stimulation. This TCR came from a human donor in good health (CMV status not recorded). Some clones in this sample may be carry-over from other donors' samples. The chain carries TRBV5-4 and TRBJ2-5, with 8 bases lining up with TRBD1. The CDR3 reads CASSQDRVGTQYF. CDR3 nucleotides: TGTGCCAGCAGCCAGGACAGGGTCGGGACCCAGTACTTC. Complete variable domain (other parts from reference TRBV5-4 and TRBJ2-5): ETGVTQSPTHLIKTRGQQVTLRCSSQSGHNTVSWYQQALGQGPQFIFQYYREEENGRGNFPPRFSGLQFPNYSSELNVNALELDDSALYLCASSQDRVGTQYFGPGTRLLVL.